This T cell receptor beta chain was captured in a study of CXCR3-negative and CXCR3-positive naive CD8 T cells. Carrying UMI labels, the TRB cDNA libraries were prepared through 5' RACE. TCRdb re-called the 5' RACE reads; one entry per CDR3 protein, DNA not given. The sample table includes about 140,000 distinct CDR3 sequences. Findings of the study overall: Naive subsets did not differ in surface CD5, and TRB CDR3 properties served to infer TCR strength. Naive cells with CXCR3 showed TRB CDR3s that were more hydrophobic than those in CXCR3-negative naive cells. The study found comparably high diversity in both naive subsets and much lower diversity in memory CD8+ cells. Unlike memory cells, which differed, naive CXCR3-negative and CXCR3-positive cells had similar TRBV-TRBJ usage.

About this clonotype: What it recognizes is unknown.

The CDR3 extends over 14 amino acids. CDR1 and CDR2 (germline): SQVTM, ANQGSEA. This sequence originates from a human donor in good health. Some clones in this sample may be carry-over from other donors' samples. The V and J genes are TRBV29-1 and TRBJ2-1; checking the TCRdb D call of TRBD1 is not possible without DNA. The sequencing sample was made of naive CXCR3+ CD8+ T cells from blood. Subset indicated: CD45RO-CCR7+CD27+CD95- naive CD8+ T cells expressing CXCR3 (TNR3+). CDR3: CSVAWTGRYNEQFF.